A single sample gave rise to the 8 T cell receptor beta chains below, sequenced in a study of T cell responses to AZD1222 COVID-19 vaccine. The assay was immunoSEQ multiplex PCR, and TCRdb's table has in-frame clones only and misses some. This repertoire shows tens of thousands of clones, 90% found once; its top ten account for approximately 3.2%. Material: peripheral blood, obtained 28 days after the second AZD1222 dose. Receptors originate from an adult who received the AZD1222 COVID-19 vaccine.

In this sample, this clone turned up once. The chain joins TRBV7-8 to TRBJ2-1; 13 bases fit TRBD2. Germline CDR1 reads SGHVS; CDR2 reads FQNEAQ. J lost 6 bases, V lost 1 base, and 12 bases had no gene match. The CDR3 is 19 amino acids. This CDR3 is CASSLVGLAGATIGNEQFF. The CDR3 region has the DNA TGTGCCAGCAGCTTAGTTGGACTAGCGGGGGCGACGATCGGCAATGAGCAGTTCTTC.

The chain is built from TRBV12-3 or TRBV12-4 and TRBJ1-1; weak D call: TRBD1 (5 bases). The CDR3 runs 13 residues. Trimming took 4 bases from V and 2 from J, leaving 8 bases between them. The CDR3 DNA is TGTGCCAGCAGTTACGGGGACAACACTGAAGCTTTCTTT. It codes for CASSYGDNTEAFF.

The rearrangement links TRBV7-9 to TRBJ2-1; D is unresolved. CDR1 and CDR2 (germline): SEHNR, FQNEAQ (reference sequence). The V end was cut by 1 base, the J end by 8 bases, with 15 bases between. The CDR3 has 15 residues. The CDR3 reads CASSLVDSLFDEQFF. DNA of the CDR3: TGTGCCAGCAGCTTAGTAGATTCGTTGTTTGATGAGCAGTTCTTC.

This chain uses TRBV7-2 with TRBJ2-3; 7 bases fit TRBD2. The ends lost 1 base at V and 9 bases at J; junction bases unmatched: 1. Looked up from germline, CDR1 is SGHTA and CDR2 is FQGNSA. This CDR3 spans 12 amino acids. The CDR3 nucleotides are TGTGCCAGCAGCTTAGGGCGGGGGACGCAGTATTTT. Translation gives CASSLGRGTQYF.

J is TRBJ2-1 and V is TRBV10-3, with 11 bases aligning to TRBD2. V gave up 3 bases and J gave up 3 bases; unmatched junction bases: 13. The CDR3 is 19 amino acids. Germline assignment: CDR1 ENHRY and CDR2 SYGVKD. The CDR3 DNA follows: TGTGCCATCAGTGAATCAGGACTAGCGGGCCGGGAAGGCTACAATGAGCAGTTCTTC. It codes for CAISESGLAGREGYNEQFF.

V usage is TRBV6-5 and J usage is TRBJ2-1; D gene uncertain. Germline CDR1 reads MNHEY; CDR2 reads SVGAGI. V lost 7 bases to trimming and J lost 7 bases, with 8 bases between them. The CDR3 is 11 residues long. The CDR3 coding sequence is TGTGCCAGCACCACTGGGAATGAGCAGTTCTTC. It is translated as CASTTGNEQFF.

DNA of the CDR3: TGTGCCATCAGTGAGTCAGCAGGGGAGATGGGCGAGCAGTACTTC. Protein sequence: CAISESAGEMGEQYF. The rearrangement joins TRBV10-3 to TRBJ2-7, with D possibly TRBD1 on 6 matching bases. This CDR3 is 15 amino acids long. With 0 bases removed from V and 6 bases from J, the gap between germline ends came to 15 bases. Germline V gene sequence: CDR1 ENHRY, CDR2 SYGVKD.

This chain uses TRBV5-6 with TRBJ2-1; perhaps TRBD2 as D (6 bases). The CDR3 has 15 residues. Trimming removed 4 bases at V and 4 bases at J, with 15 bases between. From germline, CDR1 is SGHDT and CDR2 YYEEEE. The CDR3 sequence: CASSQLGGAYNEQFF. The CDR3 DNA sequence: TGTGCCAGCAGCCAGCTGGGCGGGGCTTACAATGAGCAGTTCTTC.